Listed below are T cell receptor beta chains from one sample, sequenced in a study of T cell changes during pregnancy in multiple sclerosis. Data came from immunoSEQ multiplex PCR; TCRdb stores just in-frame clones and leaves some out. The sample yields tens of thousands of clones, 80% to 95% seen once. Sequencing used peripheral blood, obtained in the second trimester of pregnancy. These receptors originate from a female donor with multiple sclerosis, enrolled in a pregnancy study. Each CDR3 is given with its conserved first and last residue. D genes are given only for firm matches. Size is omitted from some rows. Given values are once, few, many or a class for expanded clones.

DNA,CDR3,J,D,V,size,length
TGTGCCAGCAATCGAGGGGACAGCTCCTACAATGAGCAGTTCTTC,CASNRGDSSYNEQFF,TRBJ2-1,TRBD1,TRBV5-4,.,15
TGTGCCAGCAGTCCTCGTAGCTCCTTAGCCAAAAACATTCAGTACTTC,CASSPRSSLAKNIQYF,TRBJ2-4,.,TRBV28,.,16
TGTGCCAGCAGCCCGTTGCTGGAAGGGGGAAAGGGTGGCTACACCTTC,CASSPLLEGGKGGYTF,TRBJ1-2,.,TRBV7-8,.,16
TGTGCCAGCAGCCCCCTACAGGGTTCATACGCTGAAGCTTTCTTT,CASSPLQGSYAEAFF,TRBJ1-1,.,TRBV9,few,15
TGTGCCAGCAGCTCGGCCTACGAGCAGTACTTC,CASSSAYEQYF,TRBJ2-7,.,TRBV7-2,.,11
TGTGCCATCAGCGGTCTAGCGGGGGAAACTAGCACAGATACGCAGTATTTT,CAISGLAGETSTDTQYF,TRBJ2-3,TRBD2,TRBV10-3,.,17
TGTGCCAGCAGTTTCTCCGGGATTATAGGCTATGAGCAGTTCTTC,CASSFSGIIGYEQFF,TRBJ2-1,.,TRBV28,.,15
TGTGCCAGCAGTAAGGGACAAGACAGGGGGTTGTATGGCTACACCTTC,CASSKGQDRGLYGYTF,TRBJ1-2,TRBD1,TRBV9,.,16
TGTGCCAGCTCCAGTGAAGGTTCAGCAGGGGCAAGAGGCTACACCTTC,CASSSEGSAGARGYTF,TRBJ1-2,.,TRBV6-4,.,16
TGTGCCAGTAGTCCTACCGGGACTAGCGGGAGGGGGCAGTTCTTC,CASSPTGTSGRGQFF,TRBJ2-1,TRBD2,TRBV19,.,15